This T cell receptor (beta chain) comes out of a study of regulatory T cells in long-lasting Graves disease. Construction of the TCR beta libraries employed iRepertoire HTBI primers in conjunction with Arm-PCR of CDR3 regions. TCRdb used MiXCR to reprocess the multiplex PCR reads, holding one entry per CDR3 protein. The sample lists 350,000 to 500,000 distinct CDR3 sequences, less than 20% occurring once. Study findings and constraints: Persistent disease exhibited a predilection for TRBV28, TRBJ1-2 and TRBJ2-5.

This clonotype came up many times. Antigen specificity is unknown. This CDR3 comprises 12 residues. From germline, CDR1 is LGHNA and CDR2 YSLEER. V was pared by 5 bases and J by 6 bases, with 9 bases between. Time point here: newly diagnosed GD, antithyroid drugs for less than 3 months. There was RNA extracted from PBMCs, and the TCR library was made from it. Criteria from the American Thyroid Association guidelines were applied to diagnose Graves' disease. This same sample was also part of a study on T cells in Graves' hyperthyroidism and ophthalmopathy. This second study says: Ophthalmopathy was identified by the model a median approximately 6.4 months ahead of onset.

The rearrangement links TRBV4-3 to TRBJ2-3; D uncertain. This specimen consisted of peripheral blood mononuclear cells (PBMCs), obtained at new diagnosis, from a patient treated with antithyroid drugs. The TCR was taken from a woman between 18 and 30 years old with Graves disease. CDR3 DNA sequence: TGCGCCAGCAGCTTTGGATGGGATACGCAGTATTTT. It translates to CASSFGWDTQYF.